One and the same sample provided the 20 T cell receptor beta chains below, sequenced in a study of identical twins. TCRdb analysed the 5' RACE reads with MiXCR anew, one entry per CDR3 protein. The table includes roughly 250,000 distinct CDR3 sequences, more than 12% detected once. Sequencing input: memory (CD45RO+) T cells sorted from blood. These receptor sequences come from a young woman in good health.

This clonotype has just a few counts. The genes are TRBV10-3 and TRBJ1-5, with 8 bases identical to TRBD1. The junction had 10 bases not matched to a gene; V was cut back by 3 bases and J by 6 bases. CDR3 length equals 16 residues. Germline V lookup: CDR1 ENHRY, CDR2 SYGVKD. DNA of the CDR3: TGTGCCATCAGTGACGATACAGGGGGATTGCGTCAGCCCCAGCATTTT. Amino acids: CAISDDTGGLRQPQHF.

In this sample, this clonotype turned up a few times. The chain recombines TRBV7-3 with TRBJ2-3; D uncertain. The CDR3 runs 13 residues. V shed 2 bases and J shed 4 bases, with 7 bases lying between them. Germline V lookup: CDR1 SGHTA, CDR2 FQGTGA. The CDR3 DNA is TGTGCCAGCAGCTTATCTGGGGCAGATACGCAGTATTTT. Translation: CASSLSGADTQYF. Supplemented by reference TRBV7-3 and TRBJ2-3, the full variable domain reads GAGVSQTPSNKVTEKGKYVELRCDPISGHTALYWYRQSLGQGPEFLIYFQGTGAADDSGLPNDRFFAVRPEGSVSTLKIQRTERGDSAVYLCASSLSGADTQYFGPGTRLTVL.

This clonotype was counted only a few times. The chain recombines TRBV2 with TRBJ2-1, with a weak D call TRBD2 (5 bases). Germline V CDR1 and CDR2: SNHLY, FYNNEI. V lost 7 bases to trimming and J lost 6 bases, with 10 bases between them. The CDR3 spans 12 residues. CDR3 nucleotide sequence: TGTGCCAGCACGGACTTTGCCAATGAGCAGTTCTTC. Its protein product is CASTDFANEQFF. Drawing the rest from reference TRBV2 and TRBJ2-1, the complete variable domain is EPEVTQTPSHQVTQMGQEVILRCVPISNHLYFYWYRQILGQKVEFLVSFYNNEISEKSEIFDDQFSVERPDGSNFTLKIRSTKLEDSAMYFCASTDFANEQFFGPGTRLTVL.

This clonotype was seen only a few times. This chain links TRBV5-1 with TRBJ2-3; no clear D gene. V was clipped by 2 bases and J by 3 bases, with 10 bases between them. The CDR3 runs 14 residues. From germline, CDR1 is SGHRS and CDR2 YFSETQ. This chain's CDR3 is CASSFLGETDTQYF. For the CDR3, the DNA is TGCGCCAGCAGCTTCCTCGGTGAGACAGATACGCAGTATTTT.

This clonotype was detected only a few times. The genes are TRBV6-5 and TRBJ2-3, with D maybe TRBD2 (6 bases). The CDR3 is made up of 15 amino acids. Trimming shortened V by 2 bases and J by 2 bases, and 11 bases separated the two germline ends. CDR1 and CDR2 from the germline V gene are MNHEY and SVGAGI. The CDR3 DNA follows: TGTGCCAGCAGTTACGGAGGGGACTCCACAGATACGCAGTATTTT. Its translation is CASSYGGDSTDTQYF.

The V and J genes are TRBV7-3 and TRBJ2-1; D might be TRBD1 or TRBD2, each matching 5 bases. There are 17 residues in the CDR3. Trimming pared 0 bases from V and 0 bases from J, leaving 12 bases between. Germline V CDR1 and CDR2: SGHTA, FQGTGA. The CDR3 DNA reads TGTGCCAGCAGCTTAACGCAAGGGGACCCCTCCTACAATGAGCAGTTCTTC. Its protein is CASSLTQGDPSYNEQFF.

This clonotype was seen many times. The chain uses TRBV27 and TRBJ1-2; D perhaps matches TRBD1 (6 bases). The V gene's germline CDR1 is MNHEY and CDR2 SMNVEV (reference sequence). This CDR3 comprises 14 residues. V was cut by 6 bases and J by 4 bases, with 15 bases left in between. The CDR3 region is CASRATGSRYGYTF. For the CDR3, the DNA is TGTGCCAGCAGGGCTACAGGGTCCCGCTATGGCTACACCTTC.

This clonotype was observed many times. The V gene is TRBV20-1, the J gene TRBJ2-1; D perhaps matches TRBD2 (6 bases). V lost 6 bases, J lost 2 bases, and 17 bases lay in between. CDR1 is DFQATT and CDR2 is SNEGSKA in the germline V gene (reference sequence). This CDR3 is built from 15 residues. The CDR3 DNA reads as TGCAGTGCCAGGAATCTTGGCGGGGCCTACAATGAGCAGTTCTTC. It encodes CSARNLGGAYNEQFF.

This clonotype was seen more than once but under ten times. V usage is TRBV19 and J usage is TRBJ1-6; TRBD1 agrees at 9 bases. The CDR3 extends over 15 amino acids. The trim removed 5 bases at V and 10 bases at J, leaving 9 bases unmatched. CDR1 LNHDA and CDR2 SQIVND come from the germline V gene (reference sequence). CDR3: CASSAVTGGGSPLHF. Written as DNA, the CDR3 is TGTGCCAGTAGTGCCGTAACAGGGGGCGGGTCACCCCTCCACTTT.

CDR3 nucleotides: TGTGCCTGGACCCGCGAGGGTACGGCTAACTATGGCTACACCTTC. This codes for CAWTREGTANYGYTF. The rearrangement joins TRBV30 to TRBJ1-2; D remains unclear. The CDR3 is made up of 15 amino acids. The V gene's germline CDR1 is GTSNPN and CDR2 SVGIG (reference sequence). V dropped 4 bases and J dropped 0 bases, with 15 bases sitting between them.

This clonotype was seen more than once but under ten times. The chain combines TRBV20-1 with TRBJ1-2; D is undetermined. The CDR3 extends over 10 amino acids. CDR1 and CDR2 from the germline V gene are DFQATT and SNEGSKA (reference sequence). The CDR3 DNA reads TGCGGCCTACAAAACTATGGCTACACCTTC. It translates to CGLQNYGYTF.

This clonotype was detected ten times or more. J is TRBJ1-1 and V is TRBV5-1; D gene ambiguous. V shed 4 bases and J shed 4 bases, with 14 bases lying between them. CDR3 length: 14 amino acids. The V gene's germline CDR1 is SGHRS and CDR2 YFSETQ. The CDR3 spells CASSLTASRTEAFF. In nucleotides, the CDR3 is TGCGCCAGCAGCCTGACGGCATCCCGCACTGAAGCTTTCTTT.

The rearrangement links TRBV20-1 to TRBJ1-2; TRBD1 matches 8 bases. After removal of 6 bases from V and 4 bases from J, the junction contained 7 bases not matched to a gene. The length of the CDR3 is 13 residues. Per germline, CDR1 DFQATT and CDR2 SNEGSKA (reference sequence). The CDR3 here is CSAQTGDGYGYTF. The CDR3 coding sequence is TGCAGTGCACAGACAGGGGACGGCTATGGCTACACCTTC.

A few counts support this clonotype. The CDR3 region has the DNA TGTGCCAGCAGTTTAGGGACAGGAGGCTCTGGAAACACCATATATTTT. Translation: CASSLGTGGSGNTIYF. The rearrangement links TRBV6-5 to TRBJ1-3; TRBD1 aligns across 8 bases. The CDR3 sequence is 16 residues long. V was clipped by 4 bases and J by 0 bases; unmatched bases: 5. Germline lookup yields CDR1 MNHEY and CDR2 SVGAGI.

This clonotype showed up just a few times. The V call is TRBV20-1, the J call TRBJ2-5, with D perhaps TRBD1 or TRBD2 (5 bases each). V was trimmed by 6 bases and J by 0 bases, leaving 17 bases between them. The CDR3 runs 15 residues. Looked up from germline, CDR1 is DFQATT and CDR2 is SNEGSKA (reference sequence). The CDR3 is CSATPPGTNQETQYF. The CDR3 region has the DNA TGCAGTGCAACTCCCCCCGGGACCAACCAAGAGACCCAGTACTTC.

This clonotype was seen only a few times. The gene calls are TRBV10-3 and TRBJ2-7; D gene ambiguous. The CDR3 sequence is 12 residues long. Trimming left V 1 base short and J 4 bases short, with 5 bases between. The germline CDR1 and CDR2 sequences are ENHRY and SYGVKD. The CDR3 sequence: CAISEFLYEQYF. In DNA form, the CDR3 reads TGTGCCATCAGTGAGTTCCTGTACGAGCAGTACTTC.

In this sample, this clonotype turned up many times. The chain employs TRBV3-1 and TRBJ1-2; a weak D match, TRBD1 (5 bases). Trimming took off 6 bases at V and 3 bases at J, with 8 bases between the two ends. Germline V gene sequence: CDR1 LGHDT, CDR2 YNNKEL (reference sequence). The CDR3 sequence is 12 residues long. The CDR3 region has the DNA TGTGCCAGCAGTCAGGGAGACTATGGCTACACCTTC. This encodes CASSQGDYGYTF.

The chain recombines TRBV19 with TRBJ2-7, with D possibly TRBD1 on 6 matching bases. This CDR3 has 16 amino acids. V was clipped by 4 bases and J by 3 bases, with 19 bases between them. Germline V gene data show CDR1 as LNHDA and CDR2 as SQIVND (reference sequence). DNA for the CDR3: TGTGCCAGTAGTACTCCTTCCGCCCAGGGGAACTACGAGCAGTACTTC. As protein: CASSTPSAQGNYEQYF.

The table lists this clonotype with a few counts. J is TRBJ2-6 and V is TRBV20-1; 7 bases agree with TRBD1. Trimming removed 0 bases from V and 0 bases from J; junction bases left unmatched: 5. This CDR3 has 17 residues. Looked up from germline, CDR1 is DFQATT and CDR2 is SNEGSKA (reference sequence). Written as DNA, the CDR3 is TGCAGTGCTAGAGAGGACAGGCTCAGCTCTGGGGCCAACGTCCTGACTTTC. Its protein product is CSAREDRLSSGANVLTF.

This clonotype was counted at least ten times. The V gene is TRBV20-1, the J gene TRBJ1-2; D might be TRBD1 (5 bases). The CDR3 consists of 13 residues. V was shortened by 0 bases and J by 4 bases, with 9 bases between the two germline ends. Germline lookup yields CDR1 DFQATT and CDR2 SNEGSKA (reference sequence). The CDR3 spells CSARDSTGYGYTF. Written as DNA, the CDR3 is TGCAGTGCTAGAGATTCTACAGGCTATGGCTACACCTTC.